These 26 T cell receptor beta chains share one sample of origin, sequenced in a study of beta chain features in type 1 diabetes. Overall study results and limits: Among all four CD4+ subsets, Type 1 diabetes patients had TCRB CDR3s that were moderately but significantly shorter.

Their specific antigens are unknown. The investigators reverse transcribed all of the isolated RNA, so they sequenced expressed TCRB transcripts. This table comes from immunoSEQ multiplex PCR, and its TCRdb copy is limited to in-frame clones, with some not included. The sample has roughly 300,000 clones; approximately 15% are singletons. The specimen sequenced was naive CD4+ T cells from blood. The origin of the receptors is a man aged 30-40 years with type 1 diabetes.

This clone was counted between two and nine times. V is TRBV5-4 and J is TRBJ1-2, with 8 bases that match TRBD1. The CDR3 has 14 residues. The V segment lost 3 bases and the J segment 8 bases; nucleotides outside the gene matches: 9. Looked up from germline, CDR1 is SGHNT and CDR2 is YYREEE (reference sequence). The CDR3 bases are TGTGCCAGCAGCTCTCGACAGGGGCCGCAGGGCTACACCTTC. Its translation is CASSSRQGPQGYTF.

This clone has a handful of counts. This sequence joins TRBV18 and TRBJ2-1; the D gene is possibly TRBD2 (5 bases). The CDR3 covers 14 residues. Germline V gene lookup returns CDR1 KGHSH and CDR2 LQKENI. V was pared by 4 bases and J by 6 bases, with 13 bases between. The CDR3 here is CASSRGGGSNEQFF. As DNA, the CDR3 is TGTGCCAGCTCACGCGGCGGCGGGTCCAATGAGCAGTTCTTC.

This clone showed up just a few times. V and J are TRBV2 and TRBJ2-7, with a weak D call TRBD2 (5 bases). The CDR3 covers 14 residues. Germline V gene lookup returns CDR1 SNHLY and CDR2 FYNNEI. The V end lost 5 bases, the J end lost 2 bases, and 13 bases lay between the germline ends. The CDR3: CASSRTGLAYEQYF. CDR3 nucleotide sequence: TGTGCCAGCAGTCGAACCGGACTCGCCTACGAGCAGTACTTC.

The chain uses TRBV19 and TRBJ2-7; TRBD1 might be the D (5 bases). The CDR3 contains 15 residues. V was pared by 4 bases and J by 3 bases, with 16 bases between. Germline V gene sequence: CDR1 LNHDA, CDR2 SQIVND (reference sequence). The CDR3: CASSTFLTDSYEQYF. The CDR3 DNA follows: TGTGCCAGTAGTACTTTCCTCACTGACAGCTACGAGCAGTACTTC.

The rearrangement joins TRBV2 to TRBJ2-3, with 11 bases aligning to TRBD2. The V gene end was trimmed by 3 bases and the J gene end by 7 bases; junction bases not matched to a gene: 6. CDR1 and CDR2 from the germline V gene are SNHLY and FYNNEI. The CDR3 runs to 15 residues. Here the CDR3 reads CASSDQLAGANTQYF. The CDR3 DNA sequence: TGTGCCAGCAGTGATCAACTAGCGGGAGCCAATACGCAGTATTTT.

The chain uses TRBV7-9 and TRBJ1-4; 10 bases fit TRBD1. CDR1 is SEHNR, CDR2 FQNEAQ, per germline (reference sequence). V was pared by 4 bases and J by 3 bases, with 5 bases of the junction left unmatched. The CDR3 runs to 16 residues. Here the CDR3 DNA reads TGTGCCAGCAGCTCTGACAGGGGGCGAGCTAATGAAAAACTGTTTTTT. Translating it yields CASSSDRGRANEKLFF. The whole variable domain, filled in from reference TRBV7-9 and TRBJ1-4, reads DTGVSQNPRHKITKRGQNVTFRCDPISEHNRLYWYRQTLGQGPEFLTYFQNEAQLEKSRLLSDRFSAERPKGSFSTLEIQRTEQGDSAMYLCASSSDRGRANEKLFFGSGTQLSVL.

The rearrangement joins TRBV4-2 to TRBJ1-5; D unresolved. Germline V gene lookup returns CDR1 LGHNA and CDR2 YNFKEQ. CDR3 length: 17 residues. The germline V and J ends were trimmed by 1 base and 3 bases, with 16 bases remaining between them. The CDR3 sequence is CASSQGEGKVNNQPQHF. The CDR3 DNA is TGTGCCAGCAGCCAAGGGGAGGGTAAGGTGAACAATCAGCCCCAGCATTTT.

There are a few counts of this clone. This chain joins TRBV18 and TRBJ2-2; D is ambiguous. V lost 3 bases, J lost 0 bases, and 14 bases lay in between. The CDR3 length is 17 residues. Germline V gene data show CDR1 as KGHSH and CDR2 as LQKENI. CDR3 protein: CASSPLLLQANTGELFF. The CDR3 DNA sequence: TGTGCCAGCTCACCGTTACTCCTGCAGGCGAACACCGGGGAGCTGTTTTTT.

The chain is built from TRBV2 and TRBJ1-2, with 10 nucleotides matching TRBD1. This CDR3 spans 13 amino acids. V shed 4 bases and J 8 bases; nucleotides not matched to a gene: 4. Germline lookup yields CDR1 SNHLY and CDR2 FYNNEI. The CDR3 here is CASSGRDRGGYTF. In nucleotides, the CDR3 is TGTGCCAGCAGTGGCCGGGACAGGGGCGGCTACACCTTC.

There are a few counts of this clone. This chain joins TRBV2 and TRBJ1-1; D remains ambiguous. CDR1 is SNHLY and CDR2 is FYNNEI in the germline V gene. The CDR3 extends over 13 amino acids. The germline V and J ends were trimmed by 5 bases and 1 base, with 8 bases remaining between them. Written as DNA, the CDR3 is TGTGCCAGCAGTCTCAGTCGGAACACTGAAGCTTTCTTT. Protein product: CASSLSRNTEAFF.

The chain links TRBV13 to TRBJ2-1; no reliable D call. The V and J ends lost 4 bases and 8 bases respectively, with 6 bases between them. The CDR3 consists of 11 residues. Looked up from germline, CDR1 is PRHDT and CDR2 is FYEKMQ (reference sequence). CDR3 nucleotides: TGTGCCAGCAGCTCGGGTGATGAGCAGTTCTTC. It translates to CASSSGDEQFF.

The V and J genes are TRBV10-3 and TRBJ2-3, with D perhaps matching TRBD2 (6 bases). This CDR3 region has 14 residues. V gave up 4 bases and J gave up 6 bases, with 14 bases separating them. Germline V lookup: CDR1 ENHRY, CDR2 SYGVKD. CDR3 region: CAISGSGPSDTQYF. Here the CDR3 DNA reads TGTGCCATCAGTGGTAGCGGACCTTCGGATACGCAGTATTTT.

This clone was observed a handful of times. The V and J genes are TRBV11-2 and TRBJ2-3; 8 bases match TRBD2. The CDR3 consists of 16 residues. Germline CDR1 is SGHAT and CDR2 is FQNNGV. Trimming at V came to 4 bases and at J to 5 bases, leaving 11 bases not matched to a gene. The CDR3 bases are TGTGCCAGCAGCTCACGACTAGCGAGGGGGGGAGATACGCAGTATTTT. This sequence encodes CASSSRLARGGDTQYF. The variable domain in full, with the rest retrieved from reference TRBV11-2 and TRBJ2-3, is EAGVAQSPRYKIIEKRQSVAFWCNPISGHATLYWYQQILGQGPKLLIQFQNNGVVDDSQLPKDRFSAERLKGVDSTLKIQPAKLEDSAVYLCASSSRLARGGDTQYFGPGTRLTVL.

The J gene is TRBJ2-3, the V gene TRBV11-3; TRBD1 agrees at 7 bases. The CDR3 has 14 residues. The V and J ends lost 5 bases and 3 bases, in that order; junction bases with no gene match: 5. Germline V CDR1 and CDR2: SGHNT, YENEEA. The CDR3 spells CASSPDRNTDTQYF. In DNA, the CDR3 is TGTGCCAGCAGCCCGGACAGGAATACAGATACGCAGTATTTT.

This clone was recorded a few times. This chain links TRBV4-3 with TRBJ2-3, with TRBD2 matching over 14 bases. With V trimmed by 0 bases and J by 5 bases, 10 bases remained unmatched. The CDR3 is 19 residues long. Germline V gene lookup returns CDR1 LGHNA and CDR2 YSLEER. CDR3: CASSQDKFTGLAGVDTQYF. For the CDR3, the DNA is TGCGCCAGCAGCCAAGATAAGTTTACGGGACTAGCGGGGGTAGATACGCAGTATTTT.

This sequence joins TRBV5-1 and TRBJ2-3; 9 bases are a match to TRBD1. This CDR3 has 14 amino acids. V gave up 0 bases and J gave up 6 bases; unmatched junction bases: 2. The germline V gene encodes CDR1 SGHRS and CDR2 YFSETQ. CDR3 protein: CASSLAGTGDTQYF. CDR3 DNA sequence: TGCGCCAGCAGCTTGGCCGGGACAGGGGATACGCAGTATTTT.

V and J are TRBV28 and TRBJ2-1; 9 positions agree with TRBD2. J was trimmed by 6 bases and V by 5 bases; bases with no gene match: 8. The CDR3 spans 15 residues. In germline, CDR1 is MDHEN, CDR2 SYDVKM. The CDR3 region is CASSAPGLAINEQFF. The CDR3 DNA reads TGTGCCAGCAGTGCCCCGGGACTAGCCATCAATGAGCAGTTCTTC.

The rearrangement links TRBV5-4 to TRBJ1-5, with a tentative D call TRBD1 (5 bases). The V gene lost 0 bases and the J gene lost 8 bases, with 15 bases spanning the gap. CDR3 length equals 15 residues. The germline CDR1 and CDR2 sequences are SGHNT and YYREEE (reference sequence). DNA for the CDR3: TGTGCCAGCAGCTTGGACGCTACTCGGGGGGAGCCCCAGCATTTT. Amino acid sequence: CASSLDATRGEPQHF.

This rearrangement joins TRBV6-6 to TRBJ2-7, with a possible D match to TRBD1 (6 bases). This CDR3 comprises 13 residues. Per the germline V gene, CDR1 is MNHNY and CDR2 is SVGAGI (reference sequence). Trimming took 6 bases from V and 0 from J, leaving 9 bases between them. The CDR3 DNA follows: TGTGCCAGCAGACGGGACACCTCCTACGAGCAGTACTTC. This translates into CASRRDTSYEQYF.

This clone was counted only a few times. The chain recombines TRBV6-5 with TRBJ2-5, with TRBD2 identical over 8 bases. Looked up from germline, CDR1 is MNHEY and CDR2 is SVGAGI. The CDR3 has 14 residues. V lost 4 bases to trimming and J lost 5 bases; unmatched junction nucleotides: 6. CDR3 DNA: TGTGCCAGCAGTTTCTCCGGGACTAGGGAGACCCAGTACTTC. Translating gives CASSFSGTRETQYF.

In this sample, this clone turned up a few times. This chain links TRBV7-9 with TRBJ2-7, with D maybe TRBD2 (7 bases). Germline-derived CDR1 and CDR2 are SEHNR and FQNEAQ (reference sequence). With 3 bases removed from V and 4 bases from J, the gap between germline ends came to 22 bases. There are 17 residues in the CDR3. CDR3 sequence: CASSLLAGGPILYEQYF. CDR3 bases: TGTGCCAGCAGCTTGCTGGCCGGGGGGCCTATTCTGTACGAGCAGTACTTC.

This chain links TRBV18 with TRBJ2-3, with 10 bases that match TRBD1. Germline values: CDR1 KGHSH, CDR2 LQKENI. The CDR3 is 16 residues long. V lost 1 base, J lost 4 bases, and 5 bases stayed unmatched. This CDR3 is CASSPLGQGQSDTQYF. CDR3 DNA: TGTGCCAGCTCACCACTGGGACAGGGGCAGTCAGATACGCAGTATTTT. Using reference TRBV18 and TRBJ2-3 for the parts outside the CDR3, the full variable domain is NAGVMQNPRHLVRRRGQEARLRCSPMKGHSHVYWYRQLPEEGLKFMVYLQKENIIDESGMPKERFSAEFPKEGPSILRIQQVVRGDSAAYFCASSPLGQGQSDTQYFGPGTRLTVL.

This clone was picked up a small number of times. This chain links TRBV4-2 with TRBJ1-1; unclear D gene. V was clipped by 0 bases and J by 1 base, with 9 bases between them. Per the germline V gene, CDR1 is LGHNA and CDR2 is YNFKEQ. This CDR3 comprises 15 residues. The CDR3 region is CASSQERGWNTEAFF. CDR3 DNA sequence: TGTGCCAGCAGCCAAGAGCGGGGATGGAACACTGAAGCTTTCTTT.

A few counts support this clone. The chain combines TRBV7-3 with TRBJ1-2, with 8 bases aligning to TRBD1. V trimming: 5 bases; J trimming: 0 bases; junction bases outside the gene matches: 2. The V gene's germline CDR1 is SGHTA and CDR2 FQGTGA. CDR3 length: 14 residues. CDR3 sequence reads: CASSRTGTNYGYTF. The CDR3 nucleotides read TGTGCCAGCAGCCGGACAGGGACTAACTATGGCTACACCTTC.

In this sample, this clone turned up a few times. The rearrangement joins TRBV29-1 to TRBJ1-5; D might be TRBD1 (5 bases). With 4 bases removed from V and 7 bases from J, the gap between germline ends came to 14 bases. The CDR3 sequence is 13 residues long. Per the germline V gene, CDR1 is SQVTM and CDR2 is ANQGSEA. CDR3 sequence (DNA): TGCAGCGTTGTGGTCAGGGTTGGACAGCCCCAGCATTTT. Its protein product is CSVVVRVGQPQHF.

This CDR3 is CASSFQTSGYTGELFF. The CDR3 nucleotides read TGTGCCAGCAGCTTCCAGACTAGCGGATACACCGGGGAGCTGTTTTTT. V usage is TRBV7-9 and J usage is TRBJ2-2; 9 bases align to TRBD2. The junction had 5 bases not matched to a gene; V was cut back by 3 bases and J by 3 bases. This CDR3 is built from 16 residues. Germline V gene lookup returns CDR1 SEHNR and CDR2 FQNEAQ (reference sequence).